This T cell receptor (beta chain) was captured by sequencing in a study of cytomegalovirus exposure and HLA in healthy donors. Using immunoSEQ multiplex PCR, the repertoire was profiled, and TCRdb retains in-frame clones only, with some absent. The sample lists 150,000 to 200,000 clones; about 86% were seen once. The sequenced sample consisted of PBMCs. This receptor was obtained from a woman aged 30 to 39 in good health and CMV-seronegative.

The CDR3 is CAWSTGTGGEAFF. The CDR3 region has the DNA TGTGCCTGGAGTACCGGGACAGGGGGTGAAGCTTTCTTT. This rearrangement joins TRBV30 to TRBJ1-1; 11 positions match TRBD1. CDR1 is GTSNPN and CDR2 is SVGIG in the germline V gene (reference sequence). The junction had 3 bases not matched to a gene; V was cut back by 2 bases and J by 7 bases. CDR3 length: 13 amino acids. The full variable domain, its missing parts supplied by reference TRBV30 and TRBJ1-1, is SQTIHQWPATLVQPVGSPLSLECTVEGTSNPNLYWYRQAAGRGLQLLFYSVGIGQISSEVPQNLSASRPQDRQFILSSKKLLLSDSGFYLCAWSTGTGGEAFFGQGTRLTVV.